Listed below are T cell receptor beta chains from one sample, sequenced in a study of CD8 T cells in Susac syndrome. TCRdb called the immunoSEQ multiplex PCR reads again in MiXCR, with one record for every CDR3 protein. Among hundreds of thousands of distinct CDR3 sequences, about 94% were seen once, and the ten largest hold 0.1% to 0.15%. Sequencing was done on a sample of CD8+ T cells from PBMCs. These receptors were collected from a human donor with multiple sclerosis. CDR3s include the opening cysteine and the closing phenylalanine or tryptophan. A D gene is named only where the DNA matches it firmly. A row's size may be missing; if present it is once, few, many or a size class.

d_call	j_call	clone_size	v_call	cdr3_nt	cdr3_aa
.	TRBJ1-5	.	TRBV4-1	TGCGCCAGCAGCCAAATTCGGGATCCGTATCAGCCCCAGCATTTT	CASSQIRDPYQPQHF
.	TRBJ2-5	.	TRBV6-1	TGTGCCAGCAGTGGTGGAACGTCGGGCGAATGGGAGACCCAGTACTTC	CASSGGTSGEWETQYF
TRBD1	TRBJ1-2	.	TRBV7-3	TGTGCCAGCAGTGAAATGGGGGGGACAGGGGGTTATGGCTACACCTTC	CASSEMGGTGGYGYTF
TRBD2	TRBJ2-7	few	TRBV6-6	TGTGCCAGCAGGGGCGGGAGCCACGAGCAGTACTTC	CASRGGSHEQYF
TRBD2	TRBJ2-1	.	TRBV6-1	TGTGCCAGCAGTGATGCGCTGCGGGGGGGCAATGAGCAGTTCTTC	CASSDALRGGNEQFF
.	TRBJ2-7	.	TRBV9	TGTGCCAGCAGCCCCGAAGGAAATACCTACGAGCAGTACTTC	CASSPEGNTYEQYF
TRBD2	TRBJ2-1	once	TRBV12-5	TGTGCTAGTGGTGAAGGGACTAGCGTCTACAATGAGCAGTTCTTC	CASGEGTSVYNEQFF
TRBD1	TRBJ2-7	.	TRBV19	TGTGCCAGTAGTGTCGGGACAGGGGGGTACGAGCAGTACTTC	CASSVGTGGYEQYF
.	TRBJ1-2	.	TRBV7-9	TGTGCCAGCAGTCCGGTCGCGTCCTATGGCTACACCTTC	CASSPVASYGYTF
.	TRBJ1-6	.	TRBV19	TGTGCCAGTAGCCCCCTCCCCGGGCCCCTCCACTTT	CASSPLPGPLHF
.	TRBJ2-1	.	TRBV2	TGTGCCAGCAGTGAAGCGCTTCTTAGCTCCTACAATGAGCAGTTCTTC	CASSEALLSSYNEQFF
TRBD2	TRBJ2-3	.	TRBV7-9	TGTGCCAGCAGCTTAGTGGGGACTAGCGGGACGACGCAGTATTTT	CASSLVGTSGTTQYF
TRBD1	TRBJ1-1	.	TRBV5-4	TGTGCCAGCAGCGCCGGGACAGGGGTGGGGAACACTGAAGCTTTCTTT	CASSAGTGVGNTEAFF
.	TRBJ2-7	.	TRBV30	TGTGCCTGGAGAGGCGCTAGCTCCTACGAGCAGTACTTC	CAWRGASSYEQYF
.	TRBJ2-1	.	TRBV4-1	TGCGCCAGCAGCCAGGAGACAGAATTAAGCTCCTACAATGAGCAGTTCTTC	CASSQETELSSYNEQFF